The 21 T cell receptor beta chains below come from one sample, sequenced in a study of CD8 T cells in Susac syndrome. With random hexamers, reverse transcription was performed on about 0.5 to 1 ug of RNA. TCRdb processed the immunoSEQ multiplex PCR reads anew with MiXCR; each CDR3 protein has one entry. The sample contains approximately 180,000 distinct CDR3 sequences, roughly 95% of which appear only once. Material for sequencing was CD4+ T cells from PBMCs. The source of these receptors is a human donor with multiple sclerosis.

CDR3 in amino acids: CSAADRNQPQHF. The CDR3 DNA reads TGCAGTGCTGCTGACAGGAATCAGCCCCAGCATTTT. The gene calls are TRBV20-1 and TRBJ1-5, with D possibly matching TRBD1 (6 bases). V lost 5 bases and J lost 4, with 9 bases in between. The CDR3 is made up of 12 amino acids. Germline V lookup: CDR1 DFQATT, CDR2 SNEGSKA (reference sequence).

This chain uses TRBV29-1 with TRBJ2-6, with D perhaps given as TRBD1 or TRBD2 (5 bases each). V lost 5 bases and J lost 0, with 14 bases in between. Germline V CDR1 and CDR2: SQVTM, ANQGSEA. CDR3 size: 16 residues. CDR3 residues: CSVYGTVSSGANVLTF. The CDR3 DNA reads TGCAGCGTTTACGGGACCGTTTCCTCTGGGGCCAACGTCCTGACTTTC. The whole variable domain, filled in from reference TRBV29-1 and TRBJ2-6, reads SAVISQKPSRDICQRGTSLTIQCQVDSQVTMMFWYRQQPGQSLTLIATANQGSEATYESGFVIDKFPISRPNLTFSTLTVSNMSPEDSSIYLCSVYGTVSSGANVLTFGAGSRLTVL.

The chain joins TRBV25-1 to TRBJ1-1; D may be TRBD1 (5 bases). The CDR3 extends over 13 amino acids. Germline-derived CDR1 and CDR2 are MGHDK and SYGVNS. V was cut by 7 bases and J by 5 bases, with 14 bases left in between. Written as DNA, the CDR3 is TGTGCCAGCATCGAGCGGGGGTGGACTGAAGCTTTCTTT. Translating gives CASIERGWTEAFF.

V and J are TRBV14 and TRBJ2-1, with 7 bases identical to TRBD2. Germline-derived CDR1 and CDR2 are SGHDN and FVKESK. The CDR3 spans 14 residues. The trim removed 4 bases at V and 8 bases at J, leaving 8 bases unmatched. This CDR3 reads CASSPLGRGDEQFF. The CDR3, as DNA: TGTGCCAGCAGCCCACTAGGGAGGGGCGATGAGCAGTTCTTC.

CDR3 in DNA: TGTGCCAGCAGTTTGCCAGGGCATGGCTACACCTTC. It specifies CASSLPGHGYTF. V gene TRBV6-2 or TRBV6-3 combines with J gene TRBJ1-2; possible D gene TRBD1, 5 bases. The germline V gene encodes CDR1 MNHEY and CDR2 SVGEGT. The V end lost 4 bases, the J end lost 6 bases, and 9 bases lay between the germline ends. CDR3 length: 12 amino acids.

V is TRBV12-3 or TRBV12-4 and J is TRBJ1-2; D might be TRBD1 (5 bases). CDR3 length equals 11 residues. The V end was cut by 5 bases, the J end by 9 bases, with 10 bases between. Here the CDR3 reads CASSPDRSYTF. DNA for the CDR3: TGTGCCAGCAGTCCAGACAGAAGCTACACCTTC.

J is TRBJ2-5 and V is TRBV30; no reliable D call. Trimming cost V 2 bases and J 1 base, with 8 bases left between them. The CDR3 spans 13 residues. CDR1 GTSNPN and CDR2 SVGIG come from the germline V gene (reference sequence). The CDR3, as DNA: TGTGCCTGGAGTCGCTCCAGCCAAGAGACCCAGTACTTC. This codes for CAWSRSSQETQYF.

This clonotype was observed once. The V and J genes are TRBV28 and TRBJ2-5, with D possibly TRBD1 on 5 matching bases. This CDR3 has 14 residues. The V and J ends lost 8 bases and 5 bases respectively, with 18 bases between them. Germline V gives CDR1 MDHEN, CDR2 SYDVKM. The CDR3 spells CASLTRAHRETQYF. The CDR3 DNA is TGTGCCAGCCTCACCAGGGCGCACAGGGAGACCCAGTACTTC.

The CDR3 sequence: CASSLGDGGNTQYF. CDR3 sequence (DNA): TGTGCCAGCAGTTTAGGGGACGGCGGGAATACGCAGTATTTT. J is TRBJ2-3 and V is TRBV27; tentative D call: TRBD2 (6 bases). The CDR3 sequence is 14 residues long. The germline V gene has CDR1 MNHEY and CDR2 SMNVEV (reference sequence). The V and J ends lost 2 bases and 7 bases respectively, with 13 bases between them.

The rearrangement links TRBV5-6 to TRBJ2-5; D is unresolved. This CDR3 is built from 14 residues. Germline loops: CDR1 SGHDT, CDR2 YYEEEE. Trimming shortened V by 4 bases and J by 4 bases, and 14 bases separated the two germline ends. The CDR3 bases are TGTGCCAGCAGCCGGACCGATACGGGAGAGACCCAGTACTTC. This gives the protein CASSRTDTGETQYF. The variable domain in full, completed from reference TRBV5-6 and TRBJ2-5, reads DAGVTQSPTHLIKTRGQQVTLRCSPKSGHDTVSWYQQALGQGPQFIFQYYEEEERQRGNFPDRFSGHQFPNYSSELNVNALLLGDSALYLCASSRTDTGETQYFGPGTRLLVL.

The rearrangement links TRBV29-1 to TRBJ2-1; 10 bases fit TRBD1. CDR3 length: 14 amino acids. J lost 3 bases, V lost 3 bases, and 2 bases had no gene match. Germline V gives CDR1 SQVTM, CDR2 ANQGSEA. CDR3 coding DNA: TGCAGCGTTGAGTGGACAGGGGGCTACAATGAGCAGTTCTTC. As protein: CSVEWTGGYNEQFF.

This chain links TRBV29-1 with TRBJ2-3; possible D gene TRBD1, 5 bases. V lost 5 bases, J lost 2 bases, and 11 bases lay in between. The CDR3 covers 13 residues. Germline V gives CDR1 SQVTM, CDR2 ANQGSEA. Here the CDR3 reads CSVIGRDTDTQYF. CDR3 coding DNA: TGCAGCGTTATTGGCAGGGACACAGATACGCAGTATTTT.

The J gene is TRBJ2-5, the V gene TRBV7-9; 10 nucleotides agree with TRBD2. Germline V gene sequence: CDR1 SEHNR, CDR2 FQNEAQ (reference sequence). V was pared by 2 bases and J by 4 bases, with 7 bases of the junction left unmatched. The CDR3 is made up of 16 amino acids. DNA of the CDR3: TGTGCCAGCAGCTTACCCGCTCGGACTAGCGGAGAGACCCAGTACTTC. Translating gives CASSLPARTSGETQYF.

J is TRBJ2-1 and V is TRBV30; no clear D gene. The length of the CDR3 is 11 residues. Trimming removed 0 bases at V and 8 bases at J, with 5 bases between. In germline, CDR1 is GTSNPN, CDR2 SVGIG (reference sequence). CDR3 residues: CAWSVGYEQFF. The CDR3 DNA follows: TGTGCCTGGAGTGTAGGGTATGAGCAGTTCTTC.

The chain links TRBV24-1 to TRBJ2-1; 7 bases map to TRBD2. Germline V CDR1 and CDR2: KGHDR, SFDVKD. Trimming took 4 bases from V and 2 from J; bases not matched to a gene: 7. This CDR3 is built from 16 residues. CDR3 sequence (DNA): TGTGCCACCAGTGACCCCGGCGGGGGTACCTACAATGAGCAGTTCTTC. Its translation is CATSDPGGGTYNEQFF.

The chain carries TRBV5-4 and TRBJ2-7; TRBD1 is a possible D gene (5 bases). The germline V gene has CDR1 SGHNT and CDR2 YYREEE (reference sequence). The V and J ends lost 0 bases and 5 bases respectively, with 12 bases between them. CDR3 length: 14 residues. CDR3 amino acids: CASSLEVGADEQYF. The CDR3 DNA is TGTGCCAGCAGCTTGGAGGTAGGGGCGGACGAGCAGTACTTC.

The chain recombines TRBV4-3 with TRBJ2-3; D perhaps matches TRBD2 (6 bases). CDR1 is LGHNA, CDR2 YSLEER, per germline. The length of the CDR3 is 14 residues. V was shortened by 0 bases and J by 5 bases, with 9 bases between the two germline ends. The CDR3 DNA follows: TGCGCCAGCAGCCAAGATTCGGGGGTAGATACGCAGTATTTT. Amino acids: CASSQDSGVDTQYF.

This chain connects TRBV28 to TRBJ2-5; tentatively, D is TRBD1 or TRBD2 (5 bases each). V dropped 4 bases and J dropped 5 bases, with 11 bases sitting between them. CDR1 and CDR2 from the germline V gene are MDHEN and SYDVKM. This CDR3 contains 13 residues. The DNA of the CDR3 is TGTGCCAGCAGTTCCGGGGCTCGGGAGACCCAGTACTTC. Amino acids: CASSSGARETQYF.

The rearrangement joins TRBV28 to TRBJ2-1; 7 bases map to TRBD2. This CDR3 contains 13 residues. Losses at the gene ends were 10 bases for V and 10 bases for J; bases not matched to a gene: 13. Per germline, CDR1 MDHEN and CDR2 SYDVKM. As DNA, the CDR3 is TGTGCCACCCGACTAGCCAACGGAGGAGAGCAGTTCTTC. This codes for CATRLANGGEQFF.

This CDR3 reads CSVAASSSNQPQHF. The CDR3 coding sequence is TGCAGCGTGGCAGCAAGTTCTAGCAATCAGCCCCAGCATTTT. The V and J genes are TRBV29-1 and TRBJ1-5; no definite D call. This CDR3 has 14 residues. Per germline, CDR1 SQVTM and CDR2 ANQGSEA. The V end lost 6 bases, the J end lost 0 bases, and 12 bases lay between the germline ends.

The CDR3 nucleotides read TGCAGTGCTAGGCAGGCTAGTAGCACAGATACGCAGTATTTT. Translated: CSARQASSTDTQYF. The chain couples TRBV20-1 to TRBJ2-3, with D unclear. Germline CDR1 is DFQATT and CDR2 is SNEGSKA (reference sequence). The CDR3 spans 14 residues. Trimming took off 3 bases at V and 0 bases at J, with 10 bases between the two ends.